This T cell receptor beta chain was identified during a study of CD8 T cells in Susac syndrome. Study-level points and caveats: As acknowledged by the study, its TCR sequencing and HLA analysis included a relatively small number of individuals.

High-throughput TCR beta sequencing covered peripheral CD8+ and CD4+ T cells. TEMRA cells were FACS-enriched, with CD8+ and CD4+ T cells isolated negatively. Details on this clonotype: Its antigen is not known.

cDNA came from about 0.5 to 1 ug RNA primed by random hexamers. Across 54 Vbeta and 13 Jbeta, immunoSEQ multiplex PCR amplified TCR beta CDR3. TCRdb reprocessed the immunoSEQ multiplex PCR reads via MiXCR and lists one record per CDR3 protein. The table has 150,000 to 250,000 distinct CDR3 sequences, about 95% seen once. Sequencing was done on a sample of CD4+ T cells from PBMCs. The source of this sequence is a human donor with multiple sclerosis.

The CDR3 bases are TGTGCCAGCAGTCCAGGGATTTCTGGAAACACCATATATTTT. This translates into CASSPGISGNTIYF. The rearrangement uses TRBV7-8 and TRBJ1-3, with a weak D call TRBD1 (5 bases). The CDR3 consists of 14 residues. From germline, CDR1 is SGHVS and CDR2 FQNEAQ. V dropped 6 bases and J dropped 1 base, with 10 bases sitting between them.